Following are 4 T cell receptor beta chains from one sample sequenced in a study of OX40 agonist ivuxolimab in advanced cancers. Clones were read by immunoSEQ multiplex PCR, and TCRdb kept only the in-frame ones, dropping some. The repertoire consists of about 62,000 clones, with 79% occurring once and the leading ten covering around 9.9%. The sequencing used CD4+ or CD8+ T cells sorted from blood, collected in a trial of the OX40 agonist ivuxolimab. The receptors originated from an adult with an advanced solid tumor such as melanoma, head and neck, liver or kidney cancer.

This chain connects TRBV27 to TRBJ1-1; perhaps TRBD1 as D (6 bases). This CDR3 contains 13 residues. V was pared by 3 bases and J by 8 bases, with 13 bases between. The germline gives CDR1 MNHEY, CDR2 SMNVEV (reference sequence). The CDR3 sequence: CASSLDSSFEAFF. In DNA, the CDR3 is TGTGCCAGCAGTTTGGACAGTTCCTTCGAAGCTTTCTTT.

The chain uses TRBV4-2 and TRBJ1-6; weak D call: TRBD1 (6 bases). V lost 6 bases to trimming and J lost 6 bases, with 12 bases between them. The CDR3 runs to 14 residues. Per germline, CDR1 LGHNA and CDR2 YNFKEQ. The CDR3 region is CASSLGQLNSPLHF. CDR3 nucleotides: TGTGCCAGCAGTCTGGGACAACTTAATTCACCCCTCCACTTT.

This clone appeared a single time. V gene TRBV10-3 combines with J gene TRBJ2-3, with no clear D. The CDR3 loop spans 11 amino acids. Trimming cost V 11 bases and J 4 bases, with 10 bases left between them. Germline CDR1 ENHRY, CDR2 SYGVKD. In DNA, the CDR3 is TGTGCCGCCGGGCTGTCAGATACGCAGTATTTT. Translation gives CAAGLSDTQYF.

This clone was found a few times. This chain joins TRBV5-6 and TRBJ1-3; no reliable D call. The germline gives CDR1 SGHDT, CDR2 YYEEEE. V lost 0 bases to trimming and J lost 9 bases, with 13 bases between them. This CDR3 comprises 14 residues. CDR3 nucleotide sequence: TGTGCCAGCAGCTTGGTGGCAGTGCCGGTCACCATATATTTT. Amino acids: CASSLVAVPVTIYF.